This T cell receptor beta chain came from a study of blood T cell repertoires in COVID-19. Germline values: CDR1 LNHDA, CDR2 SQIVND (reference sequence). CDR3 length: 14 residues. V lost 7 bases and J 0 bases, leaving 9 bases between the germline ends. Source study methods: Counts of nucleated cells, estimated from reference gene primer amplification, were obtained. TCRdb keeps only in-frame clones here, not all; method: immunoSEQ multiplex PCR. That table is the source of V, J and clone size, and D and trimming were worked out from the DNA. The sample has approximately 90,000 clones, 85% seen once. V is TRBV19 and J is TRBJ2-2; unclear D gene. This clonotype originated in a man older than 75 with acute or convalescent COVID-19. Sequencing was carried out using peripheral blood. The CDR3 is CASMAMANTGELFF. In DNA form, the CDR3 reads TGTGCCAGTATGGCCATGGCGAACACCGGGGAGCTGTTTTTT.